The T cell receptor beta chain described here comes from a study of human T cells and chemical hapten exposure. Study at large: Alopecia areata, totalis or universalis affected patients, mainly female.

TCRdb re-called the RACE reads with MiXCR, one entry per CDR3 protein. The sample contains around 380,000 distinct CDR3 sequences, more than 4.5% of which appear only once. Broader study findings: All donors were alopecia patients, so their immunity may differ from that of healthy people. Counts of expanded TCRs at PT1 were positively correlated with patch test score. Expanded TCRs made up significantly more big CDR3 similarity clusters than controls did.

This clonotype was observed a handful of times. As yet, its antigen is unknown. The time point here: patch test 1, 2 weeks after DPC sensitization. Treatment noted: therapeutic diphenylcyclopropenone sensitization with weekly scalp DPC. Germline V gene sequence: CDR1 MNHNS, CDR2 SASEGT. The CDR3 is 11 amino acids. The J segment lost 10 bases and the V segment lost 6 bases, leaving 5 bases of the junction unmatched. This clonotype originated in a woman aged 45-65 years with alopecia areata. Some clones in this sample may be carry-over from other donors' samples. The sequencing here drew on whole blood, taken in connection with sensitization to the hapten diphenylcyclopropenone (DPC). The chain couples TRBV6-1 to TRBJ2-7; 8 nucleotides line up with TRBD1. The CDR3, as DNA: TGTGCCAGCAGAATTCAGGGGGCCCAGTACTTC. It encodes CASRIQGAQYF.